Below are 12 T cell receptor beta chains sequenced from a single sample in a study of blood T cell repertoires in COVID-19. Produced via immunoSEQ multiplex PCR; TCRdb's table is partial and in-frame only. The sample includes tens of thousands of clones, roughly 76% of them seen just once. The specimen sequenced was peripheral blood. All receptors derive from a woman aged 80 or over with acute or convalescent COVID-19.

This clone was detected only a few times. In DNA form, the CDR3 reads TGTGCCAGCAGCTTGGGACTGCTCCAAGAGACCCAGTACTTC. It encodes CASSLGLLQETQYF. V and J are TRBV9 and TRBJ2-5; TRBD2 might be the D (6 bases). V was pared by 4 bases and J by 1 base, with 11 bases between. The CDR3 extends over 14 amino acids. Per the germline V gene, CDR1 is SGDLS and CDR2 is YYNGEE.

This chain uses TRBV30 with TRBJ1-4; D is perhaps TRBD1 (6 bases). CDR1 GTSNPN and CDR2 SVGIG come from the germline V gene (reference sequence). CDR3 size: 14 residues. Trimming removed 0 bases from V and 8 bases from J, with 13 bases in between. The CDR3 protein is CAWSVQGGSEKLFF. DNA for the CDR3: TGTGCCTGGAGTGTACAGGGAGGGAGCGAAAAACTGTTTTTT.

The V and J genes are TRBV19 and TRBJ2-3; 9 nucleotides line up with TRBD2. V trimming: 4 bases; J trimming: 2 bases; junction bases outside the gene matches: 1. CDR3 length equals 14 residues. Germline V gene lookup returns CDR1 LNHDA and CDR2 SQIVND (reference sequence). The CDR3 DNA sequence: TGTGCCAGTAGTAGCGGGGGGGCCACAGATACGCAGTATTTT. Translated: CASSSGGATDTQYF.

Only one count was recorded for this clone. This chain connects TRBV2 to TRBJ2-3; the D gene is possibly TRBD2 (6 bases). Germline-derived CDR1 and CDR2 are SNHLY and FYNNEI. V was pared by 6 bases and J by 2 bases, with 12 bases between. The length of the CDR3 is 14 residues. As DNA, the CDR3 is TGTGCCAGCAGGAGGGGAGGTCTCACAGATACGCAGTATTTT. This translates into CASRRGGLTDTQYF.

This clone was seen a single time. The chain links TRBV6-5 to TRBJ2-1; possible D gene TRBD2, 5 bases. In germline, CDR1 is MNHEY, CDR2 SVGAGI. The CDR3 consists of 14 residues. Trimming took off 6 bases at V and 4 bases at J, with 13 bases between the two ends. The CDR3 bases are TGTGCCAGCAGGCCAGTCGGGAAGTACAATGAGCAGTTCTTC. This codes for CASRPVGKYNEQFF.

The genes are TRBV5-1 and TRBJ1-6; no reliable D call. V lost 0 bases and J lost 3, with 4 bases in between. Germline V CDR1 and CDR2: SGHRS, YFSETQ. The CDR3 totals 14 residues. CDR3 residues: CASSLDGYNSPLHF. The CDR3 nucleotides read TGCGCCAGCAGCTTGGACGGCTATAATTCACCCCTCCACTTT.

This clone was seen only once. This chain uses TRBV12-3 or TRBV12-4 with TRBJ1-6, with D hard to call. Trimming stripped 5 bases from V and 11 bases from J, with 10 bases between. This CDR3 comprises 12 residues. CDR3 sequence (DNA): TGTGCCAGCAGTACCAGTATCACACCCCTCCACTTT. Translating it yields CASSTSITPLHF.

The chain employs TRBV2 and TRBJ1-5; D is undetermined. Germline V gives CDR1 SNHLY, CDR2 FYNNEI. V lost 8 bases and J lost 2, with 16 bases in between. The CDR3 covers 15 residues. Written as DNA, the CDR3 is TGTGCCAGCGCCGAAAGAGGGTTGGGCAATCAGCCCCAGCATTTT. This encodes CASAERGLGNQPQHF.

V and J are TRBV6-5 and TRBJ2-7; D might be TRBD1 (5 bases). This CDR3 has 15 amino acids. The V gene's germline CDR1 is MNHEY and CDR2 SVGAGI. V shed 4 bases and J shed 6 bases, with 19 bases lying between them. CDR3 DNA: TGTGCCAGCAGTTCCGACAGTCCCATCATAGGCGAGCAGTACTTC. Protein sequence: CASSSDSPIIGEQYF.

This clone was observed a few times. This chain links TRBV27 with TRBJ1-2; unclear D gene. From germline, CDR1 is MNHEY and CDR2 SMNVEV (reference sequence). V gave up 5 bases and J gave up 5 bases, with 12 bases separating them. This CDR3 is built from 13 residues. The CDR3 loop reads CASSDISRYGYTF. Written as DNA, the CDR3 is TGTGCCAGCAGTGACATCTCACGGTATGGCTACACCTTC.

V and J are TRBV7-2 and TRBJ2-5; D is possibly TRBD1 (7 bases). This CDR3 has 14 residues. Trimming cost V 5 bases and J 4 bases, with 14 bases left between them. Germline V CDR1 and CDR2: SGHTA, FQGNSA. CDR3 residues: CASSHQGGGETQYF. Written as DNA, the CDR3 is TGTGCCAGCAGCCATCAGGGGGGTGGAGAGACCCAGTACTTC.

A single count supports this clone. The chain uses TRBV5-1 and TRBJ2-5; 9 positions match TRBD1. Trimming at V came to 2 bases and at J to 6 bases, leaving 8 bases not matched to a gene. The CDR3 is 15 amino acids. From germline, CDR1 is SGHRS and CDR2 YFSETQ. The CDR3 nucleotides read TGCGCCAGCAGCTTTACCGGGACAGGGTACAAGACCCAGTACTTC. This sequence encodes CASSFTGTGYKTQYF.